The 5 T cell receptor beta chains reported below all come from one sample, sequenced in a study of blood T cell repertoires in COVID-19. Sequencing used immunoSEQ multiplex PCR; TCRdb keeps in-frame clones, though not all of them. The sample carries 200,000 or so clones, over 75% recorded once. Sequenced material: peripheral blood. These receptors were obtained from a woman aged 35 to 49 who had recovered from COVID-19.

The chain uses TRBV20-1 and TRBJ2-3; a possible D gene is TRBD2 (5 bases). The CDR3 contains 18 residues. V was shortened by 3 bases and J by 1 base, with 23 bases between the two germline ends. Germline-derived CDR1 and CDR2 are DFQATT and SNEGSKA (reference sequence). The CDR3 sequence is CSASFPLAGLMGTDTQYF. In nucleotides, the CDR3 is TGCAGTGCTAGTTTCCCACTCGCGGGCCTAATGGGCACAGATACGCAGTATTTT.

This clone was recorded only once. This sample also contains other DNA sequences that code for the same CDR3. J is TRBJ2-5 and V is TRBV18; D is ambiguous. The ends were cut back, 3 bases at V and 0 bases at J, with 2 bases in the middle. Germline CDR1 KGHSH, CDR2 LQKENI. CDR3 length: 12 residues. This chain's CDR3 is CASSPNQETQYF. CDR3 sequence (DNA): TGTGCCAGCTCACCTAACCAAGAGACCCAGTACTTC. Complete variable domain (other parts from reference TRBV18 and TRBJ2-5): NAGVMQNPRHLVRRRGQEARLRCSPMKGHSHVYWYRQLPEEGLKFMVYLQKENIIDESGMPKERFSAEFPKEGPSILRIQQVVRGDSAAYFCASSPNQETQYFGPGTRLLVL.

The chain links TRBV6-2 or TRBV6-3 to TRBJ2-1; 10 positions agree with TRBD2. In germline, CDR1 is MNHEY, CDR2 SVGEGT. Losses at the gene ends were 2 bases for V and 6 bases for J; bases not matched to a gene: 7. This CDR3 is built from 16 residues. The CDR3 bases are TGTGCCAGCAGTTACCTTGCCGTAGCGGGAGGCAATGAGCAGTTCTTC. Protein product: CASSYLAVAGGNEQFF.

The chain uses TRBV19 and TRBJ2-4; the D gene is possibly TRBD1 (6 bases). Trimming pared 4 bases from V and 0 bases from J, leaving 13 bases between. Germline values: CDR1 LNHDA, CDR2 SQIVND (reference sequence). This CDR3 region has 16 residues. Here the CDR3 reads CASSNSRGKAKNIQYF. The CDR3 region has the DNA TGTGCCAGTAGTAATTCCAGGGGTAAAGCCAAAAACATTCAGTACTTC.

The J gene is TRBJ2-7, the V gene TRBV25-1, with D perhaps matching TRBD1 (6 bases). The V gene lost 4 bases and the J gene lost 5 bases, with 9 bases spanning the gap. Germline loops: CDR1 MGHDK, CDR2 SYGVNS. This CDR3 is built from 12 residues. CDR3 nucleotides: TGTGCCAGCAGTGTGGGGGCGGACGAGCAGTACTTC. This translates into CASSVGADEQYF.